This TCR beta chain was profiled in a study of blood T cell repertoires in COVID-19. At the level of the study: Samples of COVID-19 (acute and convalescent) were obtained from the United States, Italy and Spain. T cells, B-cell-depleted T cells, or PBMCs provided the cDNA or gDNA that served as material.

With regard to this clone: The junction departs from germline at one end; a sequencing error may be responsible.

In the original processing: Amplification from reference gene primers served as the basis for estimated nucleated cell counts. Profiling relied on immunoSEQ multiplex PCR, and the TCRdb table lists in-frame clones only, not all of them. That table is the source of V, J and clone size, and D and trimming were worked out from the DNA. The sample carries nearly 30,000 clones, 80% to 90% recorded once. There are 13 residues in the CDR3. Germline loops: CDR1 SNHLY, CDR2 FYNNEI. This clonotype was sampled from a human donor in a cohort sampled during active COVID-19. V usage is TRBV2 and J usage is TRBJ2-1; 8 bases are a match to TRBD1. Input material: peripheral blood. The CDR3 here is CASITESGQALLF. Here the CDR3 DNA reads TGTGCCAGCATTACCGAATCGGGACAGGCCCTTCTCTTC.